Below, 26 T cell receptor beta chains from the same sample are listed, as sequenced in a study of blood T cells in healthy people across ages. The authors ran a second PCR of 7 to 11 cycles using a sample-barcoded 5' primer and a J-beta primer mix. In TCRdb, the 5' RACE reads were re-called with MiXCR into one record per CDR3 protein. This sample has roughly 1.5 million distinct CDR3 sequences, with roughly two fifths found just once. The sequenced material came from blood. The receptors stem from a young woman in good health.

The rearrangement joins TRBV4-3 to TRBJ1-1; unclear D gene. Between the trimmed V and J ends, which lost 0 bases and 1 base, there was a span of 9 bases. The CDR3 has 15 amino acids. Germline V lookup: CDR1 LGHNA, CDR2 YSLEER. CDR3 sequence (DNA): TGCGCCAGCAGCCAAGACCGGGTCACGAACACTGAAGCTTTCTTT. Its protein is CASSQDRVTNTEAFF.

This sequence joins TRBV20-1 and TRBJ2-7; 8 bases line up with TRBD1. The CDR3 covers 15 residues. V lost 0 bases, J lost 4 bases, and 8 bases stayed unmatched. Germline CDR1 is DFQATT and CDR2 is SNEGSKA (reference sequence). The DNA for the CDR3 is TGCAGTGCTAGAGATGCCCGAACAGGGGGGTACGAGCAGTACTTC. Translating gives CSARDARTGGYEQYF.

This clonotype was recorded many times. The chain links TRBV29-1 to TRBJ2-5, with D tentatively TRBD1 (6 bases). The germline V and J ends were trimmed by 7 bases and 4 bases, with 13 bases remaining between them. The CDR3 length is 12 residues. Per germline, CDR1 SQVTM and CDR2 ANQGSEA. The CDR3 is CSANRASETQYF. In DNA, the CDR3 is TGCAGCGCGAACAGGGCTTCAGAGACCCAGTACTTC.

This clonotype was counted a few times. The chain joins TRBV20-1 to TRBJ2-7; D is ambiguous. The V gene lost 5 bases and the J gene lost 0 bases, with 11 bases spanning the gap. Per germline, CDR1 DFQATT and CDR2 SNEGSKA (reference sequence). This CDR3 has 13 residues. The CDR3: CSAQWGNSYEQYF. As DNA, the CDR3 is TGCAGTGCTCAGTGGGGAAACTCCTACGAGCAGTACTTC.

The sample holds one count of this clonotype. The CDR3 DNA follows: TGTGCCAGCAGTTTAACTTCGTTCGGCACTGAAGCTTTCTTT. It yields the protein CASSLTSFGTEAFF. The chain employs TRBV27 and TRBJ1-1; no clear D gene. Germline V gene data show CDR1 as MNHEY and CDR2 as SMNVEV (reference sequence). This CDR3 is 14 amino acids long. Trimming removed 2 bases from V and 4 bases from J, with 11 bases in between.

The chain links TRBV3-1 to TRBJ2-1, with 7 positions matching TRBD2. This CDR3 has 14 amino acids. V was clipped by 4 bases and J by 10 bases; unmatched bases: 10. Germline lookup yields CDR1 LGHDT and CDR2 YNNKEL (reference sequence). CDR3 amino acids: CASSLWTSTGEQFF. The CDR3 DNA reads TGTGCCAGCAGCCTCTGGACTAGTACGGGGGAGCAGTTCTTC.

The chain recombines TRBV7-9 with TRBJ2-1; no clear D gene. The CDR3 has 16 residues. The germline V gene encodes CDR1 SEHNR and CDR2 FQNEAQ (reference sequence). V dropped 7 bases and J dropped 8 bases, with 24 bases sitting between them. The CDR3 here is CASNKLTGTPGDEQFF. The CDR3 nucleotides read TGTGCCAGCAACAAGCTCACTGGCACCCCTGGGGATGAGCAGTTCTTC.

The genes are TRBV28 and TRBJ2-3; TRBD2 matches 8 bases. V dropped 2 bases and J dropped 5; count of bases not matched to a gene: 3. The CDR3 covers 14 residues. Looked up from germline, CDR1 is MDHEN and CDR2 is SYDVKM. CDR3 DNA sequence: TGTGCCAGCAGTTTAGCGGGAGGAATAGATACGCAGTATTTT. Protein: CASSLAGGIDTQYF.

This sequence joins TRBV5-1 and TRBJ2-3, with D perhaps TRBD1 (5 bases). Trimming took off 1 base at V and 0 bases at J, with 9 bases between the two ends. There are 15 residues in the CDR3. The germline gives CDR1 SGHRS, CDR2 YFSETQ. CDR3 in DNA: TGCGCCAGCAGCTTGTTTGGGGCTAGCACAGATACGCAGTATTTT. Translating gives CASSLFGASTDTQYF.

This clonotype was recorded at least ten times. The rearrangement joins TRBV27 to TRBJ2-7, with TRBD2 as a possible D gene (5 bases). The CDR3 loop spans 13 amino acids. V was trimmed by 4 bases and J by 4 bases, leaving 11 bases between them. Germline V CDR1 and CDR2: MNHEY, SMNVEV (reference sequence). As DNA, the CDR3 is TGTGCCAGCAGTTGGGCTAGCTCGTACGAGCAGTACTTC. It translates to CASSWASSYEQYF.

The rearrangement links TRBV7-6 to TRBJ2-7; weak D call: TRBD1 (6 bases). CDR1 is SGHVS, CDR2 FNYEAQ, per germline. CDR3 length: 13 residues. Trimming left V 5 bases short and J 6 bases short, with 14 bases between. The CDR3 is CASSAGQSPEQYF. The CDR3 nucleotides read TGTGCCAGCAGCGCAGGACAGTCCCCCGAGCAGTACTTC.

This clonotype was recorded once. For the CDR3, the DNA is TGTGCCAGCAGTTACTCGGGGGGCGAGGGGTCAGATACGCAGTATTTT. Translating it yields CASSYSGGEGSDTQYF. V and J are TRBV6-6 and TRBJ2-3; D possibly uses TRBD1 or TRBD2 (6 bases each). The length of the CDR3 is 16 residues. The germline V gene has CDR1 MNHNY and CDR2 SVGAGI (reference sequence). V lost 0 bases and J lost 4, with 14 bases in between.

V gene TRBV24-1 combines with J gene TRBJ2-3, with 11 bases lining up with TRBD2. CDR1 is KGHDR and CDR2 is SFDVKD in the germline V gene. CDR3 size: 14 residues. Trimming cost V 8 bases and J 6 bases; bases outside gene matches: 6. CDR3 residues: CATTASGGRDTQYF. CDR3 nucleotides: TGTGCCACCACGGCTAGCGGGGGGAGGGATACGCAGTATTTT.

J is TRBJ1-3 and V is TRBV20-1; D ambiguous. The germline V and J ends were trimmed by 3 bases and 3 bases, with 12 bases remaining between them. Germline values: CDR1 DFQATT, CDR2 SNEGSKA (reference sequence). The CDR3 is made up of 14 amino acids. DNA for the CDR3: TGCAGTGCTAGGGGTTATGGTAATGGAAACACCATATATTTT. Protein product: CSARGYGNGNTIYF.

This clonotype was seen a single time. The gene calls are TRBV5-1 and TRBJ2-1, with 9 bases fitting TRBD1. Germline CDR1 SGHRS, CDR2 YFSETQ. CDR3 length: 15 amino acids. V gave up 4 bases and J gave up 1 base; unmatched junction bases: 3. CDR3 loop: CASSNGTGSYNEQFF. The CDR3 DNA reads TGCGCCAGCAGCAACGGGACAGGGTCCTACAATGAGCAGTTCTTC. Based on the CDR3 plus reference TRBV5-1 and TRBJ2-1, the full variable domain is KAGVTQTPRYLIKTRGQQVTLSCSPISGHRSVSWYQQTPGQGLQFLFEYFSETQRNKGNFPGRFSGRQFSNSRSEMNVSTLELGDSALYLCASSNGTGSYNEQFFGPGTRLTVL.

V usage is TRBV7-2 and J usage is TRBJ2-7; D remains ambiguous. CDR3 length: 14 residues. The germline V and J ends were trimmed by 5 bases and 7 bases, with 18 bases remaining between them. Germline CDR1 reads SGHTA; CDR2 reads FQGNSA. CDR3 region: CASSTGPYDNEQYF. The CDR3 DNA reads TGTGCCAGCAGCACGGGCCCGTACGACAATGAGCAGTACTTC.

In DNA, the CDR3 is TGCGCCAGCAGCCAACTAGCTGCAACTAATGAAAAACTGTTTTTT. This encodes CASSQLAATNEKLFF. The rearrangement links TRBV4-3 to TRBJ1-4; D remains unclear. The CDR3 covers 15 residues. Trimming stripped 2 bases from V and 0 bases from J, with 7 bases between. The V gene's germline CDR1 is LGHNA and CDR2 YSLEER.

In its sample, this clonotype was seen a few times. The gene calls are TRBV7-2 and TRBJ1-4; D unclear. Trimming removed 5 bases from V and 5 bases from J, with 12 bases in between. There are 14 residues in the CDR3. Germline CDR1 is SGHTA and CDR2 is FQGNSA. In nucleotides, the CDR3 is TGTGCCAGCAGCCAAAGACTAGGGAATGAAAAACTGTTTTTT. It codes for CASSQRLGNEKLFF. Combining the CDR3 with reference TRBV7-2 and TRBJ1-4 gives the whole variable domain GAGVSQSPSNKVTEKGKDVELRCDPISGHTALYWYRQSLGQGLEFLIYFQGNSAPDKSGLPSDRFSAERTGGSVSTLTIQRTQQEDSAVYLCASSQRLGNEKLFFGSGTQLSVL.

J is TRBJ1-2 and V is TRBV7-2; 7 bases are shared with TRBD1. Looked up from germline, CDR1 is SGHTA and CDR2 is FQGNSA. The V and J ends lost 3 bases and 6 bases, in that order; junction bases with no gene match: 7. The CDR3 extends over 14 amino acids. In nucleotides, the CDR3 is TGTGCCAGCAGCTTCAGACAGGGATCTAATGGCTACACCTTC. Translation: CASSFRQGSNGYTF.

The CDR3: CASSQDSLAGYSGELFF. CDR3 DNA sequence: TGCGCCAGCAGCCAAGATTCCCTAGCGGGATATTCCGGGGAGCTGTTTTTT. The V call is TRBV4-3, the J call TRBJ2-2, with 9 bases matching TRBD2. The germline V gene has CDR1 LGHNA and CDR2 YSLEER. V trimming: 0 bases; J trimming: 6 bases; junction bases outside the gene matches: 8. The CDR3 runs 17 residues.

The CDR3 loop is CATSKNRVGSTEAFF. In nucleotides, the CDR3 is TGTGCCACCAGCAAGAACAGGGTGGGGTCCACTGAAGCTTTCTTT. The genes are TRBV15 and TRBJ1-1, with D perhaps matching TRBD1 (6 bases). V lost 4 bases to trimming and J lost 4 bases, with 16 bases between them. CDR1 is LNHNV and CDR2 is YYDKDF in the germline V gene (reference sequence). The CDR3 length is 15 residues.

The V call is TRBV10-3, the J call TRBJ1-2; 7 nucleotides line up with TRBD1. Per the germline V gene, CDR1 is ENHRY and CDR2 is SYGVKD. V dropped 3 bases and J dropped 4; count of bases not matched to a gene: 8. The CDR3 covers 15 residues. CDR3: CAISDLGQEVYGYTF. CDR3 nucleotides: TGTGCCATCAGTGATCTCGGACAGGAGGTCTATGGCTACACCTTC.

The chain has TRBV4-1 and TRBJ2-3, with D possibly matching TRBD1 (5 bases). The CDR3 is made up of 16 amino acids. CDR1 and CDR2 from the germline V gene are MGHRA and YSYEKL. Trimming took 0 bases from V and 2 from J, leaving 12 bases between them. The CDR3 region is CASSQDGADLTDTQYF. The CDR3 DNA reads TGCGCCAGCAGCCAAGATGGGGCGGATCTCACAGATACGCAGTATTTT.

DNA for the CDR3: TGCGCCAGCAGCCCGGCCCCAGGGTCAGATACGCAGTATTTT. Encoded protein: CASSPAPGSDTQYF. J is TRBJ2-3 and V is TRBV5-1, with D tentatively TRBD1 (5 bases). The CDR3 covers 14 residues. V gave up 4 bases and J gave up 4 bases, with 13 bases separating them. Germline V gives CDR1 SGHRS, CDR2 YFSETQ. Looking up the rest from reference TRBV5-1 and TRBJ2-3 gives the full variable domain: KAGVTQTPRYLIKTRGQQVTLSCSPISGHRSVSWYQQTPGQGLQFLFEYFSETQRNKGNFPGRFSGRQFSNSRSEMNVSTLELGDSALYLCASSPAPGSDTQYFGPGTRLTVL.

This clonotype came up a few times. CDR3 sequence (DNA): TGCGCCAGCCACCGGGGCACCGCCTACGAGCAGTACTTC. Translated, it gives CASHRGTAYEQYF. The V and J genes are TRBV10-2 and TRBJ2-7, with D perhaps assigned TRBD1 or TRBD2 (5 bases each). Germline lookup yields CDR1 WSHSY and CDR2 SAAADI. CDR3 size: 13 residues. Trimming removed 8 bases at V and 2 bases at J, with 13 bases between.

CDR3 DNA: TGTGCCAGCAGTTTAAGAAGAGGGGAGGGGAACACCTACGAGCAGTACTTC. This gives the protein CASSLRRGEGNTYEQYF. J is TRBJ2-7 and V is TRBV12-3 or TRBV12-4; 7 bases align to TRBD2. The CDR3 extends over 17 amino acids. V lost 2 bases, J lost 2 bases, and 12 bases stayed unmatched.